Following are 10 T cell receptor beta chains from one sample sequenced in a study of spatial heterogeneity in lung cancer. General study points: Tumors with more nonsynonymous mutations had more expanded intratumoral alpha and beta TCRs.

These receptors' targets are unknown. Stated time point: sample taken at primary tumor resection. TCRdb re-analysed the 5' RACE reads in MiXCR, keeping a single row per CDR3 protein. The sample includes around 70 distinct CDR3 sequences. Source: lung tumor tissue, taken at surgery. These receptors all stem from a male donor with early-stage non-small cell lung cancer.

By proportion, this clonotype is hyperexpanded. With the library built for alpha chains, this beta chain is off target and its frequency is not meaningful. This chain links TRBV24-1 with TRBJ1-4; 10 nucleotides agree with TRBD1. Unmatched junction bases numbered 10, after V lost 5 bases and J lost 8 bases. This CDR3 has 16 residues. From germline, CDR1 is KGHDR and CDR2 SFDVKD. CDR3 coding DNA: TGTGCCACCAGTGCCCCTGGGACAGGGGTGAAGGAAAAACTGTTTTTT. Translated, it gives CATSAPGTGVKEKLFF.

In the case of this clonotype: With the library built for alpha chains, this beta chain is off target and its frequency is not meaningful. The chain joins TRBV3-1 to TRBJ2-5, with TRBD2 matching over 9 bases. Germline lookup yields CDR1 LGHDT and CDR2 YNNKEL (reference sequence). The CDR3 has 17 residues. V lost 5 bases and J lost 4; bases outside the gene matches: 14. The CDR3 spells CASSSRKVAGEGETQYF. CDR3 coding DNA: TGTGCCAGCAGCTCCCGAAAGGTAGCGGGAGAGGGAGAGACCCAGTACTTC.

This clonotype showed up just a few times. This beta chain appears as a stray read in a library generated for alpha chains; its size is not informative. The CDR3 bases are TGTGCCAGCAGCGTAGGAGGGGCCCACTACGAGCAGTACTTC. Translating it yields CASSVGGAHYEQYF. The chain couples TRBV9 to TRBJ2-7; D is tentatively TRBD1 or TRBD2 (5 bases each). In germline, CDR1 is SGDLS, CDR2 YYNGEE. CDR3 length: 14 amino acids. With 0 bases removed from V and 3 bases from J, the gap between germline ends came to 10 bases.

This clonotype has just a few counts. A library made for alpha chains picked up this beta chain off target, so its size means little. The gene calls are TRBV7-9 and TRBJ1-2; D is ambiguous. CDR1 and CDR2 (germline): SEHNR, FQNEAQ (reference sequence). The CDR3 runs to 14 residues. Deletions cut 8 bases from V and 2 bases from J, with 15 bases between. The CDR3 spells CASAPEFRNYGYTF. CDR3 coding DNA: TGTGCCAGCGCCCCCGAGTTCAGGAACTATGGCTACACCTTC.

With regard to this clonotype: The library was designed around alpha chains, so this beta chain is a stray read whose abundance carries little weight. The chain is built from TRBV5-1 and TRBJ2-6; TRBD1 is a possible D gene (5 bases). Trimming shortened V by 0 bases and J by 0 bases, and 19 bases separated the two germline ends. CDR3 length: 20 residues. Germline V gives CDR1 SGHRS, CDR2 YFSETQ. The CDR3: CASSLAIGDSVSSGANVLTF. For the CDR3, the DNA is TGCGCCAGCAGCTTGGCCATCGGAGACAGCGTTAGCTCTGGGGCCAACGTCCTGACTTTC.

Worth noting for this clonotype: This beta chain lies outside the target of a library built for alpha chains; its clone size means little. The chain has TRBV10-3 and TRBJ2-5; no definite D call. Germline CDR1 ENHRY, CDR2 SYGVKD. Trimming took 5 bases from V and 4 from J, leaving 14 bases between them. This CDR3 is 14 amino acids long. The CDR3 reads CAISLVGKGETQYF. CDR3 DNA sequence: TGTGCCATCAGTTTGGTCGGAAAGGGAGAGACCCAGTACTTC.

On this clonotype: For a library built for alpha chains, this beta chain is a stray read; little rests on its size. V and J are TRBV7-8 and TRBJ2-3; D unresolved. The CDR3 consists of 15 residues. Germline-derived CDR1 and CDR2 are SGHVS and FQNEAQ. Between the trimmed V and J ends, which lost 1 base and 3 bases, there was a span of 11 bases. The DNA of the CDR3 is TGTGCCAGCAGCTTAGTGGCTTACTGGACAGATACGCAGTATTTT. Its protein is CASSLVAYWTDTQYF.

Remarks on this clonotype: This beta chain was picked up by a library intended for alpha chains and is off target, so its count carries little meaning. The rearrangement links TRBV2 to TRBJ2-1; the match to TRBD2 covers 10 bases. The V segment lost 6 bases and the J segment 3 bases; nucleotides outside the gene matches: 8. The germline gives CDR1 SNHLY, CDR2 FYNNEI. The CDR3 is 16 residues long. CDR3 amino acids: CASSRTLAGSYNEQFF. Here the CDR3 DNA reads TGTGCCAGCAGCCGCACACTAGCGGGAAGCTACAATGAGCAGTTCTTC.

This clonotype is categorized as hyperexpanded. With the library built for alpha chains, this beta chain is off target and its frequency is not meaningful. V and J are TRBV10-2 and TRBJ2-7, with 8 bases fitting TRBD2. Germline V gene data show CDR1 as WSHSY and CDR2 as SAAADI. V dropped 7 bases and J dropped 2; count of bases not matched to a gene: 10. The CDR3 runs to 15 residues. CDR3 DNA sequence: TGCGCCAGCACCGAGGTAGCGGGGTTGACCTACGAGCAGTACTTC. Amino acid sequence: CASTEVAGLTYEQYF.

By share of the sample, this clonotype is hyperexpanded (1% or more). A library prepared for alpha chains yielded this beta chain as an off-target read; its size is of little meaning. This chain links TRBV6-5 with TRBJ2-1; 9 bases match TRBD2. Germline V gene sequence: CDR1 MNHEY, CDR2 SVGAGI. This CDR3 has 15 residues. The ends lost 5 bases at V and 5 bases at J; junction bases unmatched: 7. The CDR3 DNA reads as TGTGCCAGCAGTCAAGGGACTAGCCGAGACAATGAGCAGTTCTTC. This gives the protein CASSQGTSRDNEQFF.